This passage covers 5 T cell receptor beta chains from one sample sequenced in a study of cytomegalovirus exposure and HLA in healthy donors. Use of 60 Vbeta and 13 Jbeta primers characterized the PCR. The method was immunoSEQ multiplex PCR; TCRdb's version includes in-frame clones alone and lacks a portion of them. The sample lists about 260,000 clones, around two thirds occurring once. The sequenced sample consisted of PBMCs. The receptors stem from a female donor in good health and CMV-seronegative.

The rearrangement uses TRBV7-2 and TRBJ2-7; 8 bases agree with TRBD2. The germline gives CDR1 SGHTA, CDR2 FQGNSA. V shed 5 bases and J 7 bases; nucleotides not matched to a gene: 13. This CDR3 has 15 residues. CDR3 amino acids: CASSHTSGSVVEQYF. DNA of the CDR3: TGTGCCAGCAGCCATACGAGCGGGAGCGTAGTTGAGCAGTACTTC.

The DNA for the CDR3 is TGTGCCAGCAGCGGAATACAGGGTGGCCATGAGCAGTTCTTC. Encoded protein: CASSGIQGGHEQFF. This chain links TRBV11-2 with TRBJ2-1; TRBD1 is a possible D gene (6 bases). Germline CDR1 and CDR2: SGHAT and FQNNGV. The CDR3 is made up of 14 amino acids. The V and J ends lost 5 bases and 8 bases respectively, with 16 bases between them. The full variable domain, its missing parts supplied by reference TRBV11-2 and TRBJ2-1, is EAGVAQSPRYKIIEKRQSVAFWCNPISGHATLYWYQQILGQGPKLLIQFQNNGVVDDSQLPKDRFSAERLKGVDSTLKIQPAKLEDSAVYLCASSGIQGGHEQFFGPGTRLTVL.

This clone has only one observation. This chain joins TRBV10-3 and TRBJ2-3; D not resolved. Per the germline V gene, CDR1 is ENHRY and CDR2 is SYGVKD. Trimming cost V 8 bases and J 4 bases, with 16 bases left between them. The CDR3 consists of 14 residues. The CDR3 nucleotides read TGTGCCATCTCGGAGCCGGCCGACCCAGATACGCAGTATTTT. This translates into CAISEPADPDTQYF.

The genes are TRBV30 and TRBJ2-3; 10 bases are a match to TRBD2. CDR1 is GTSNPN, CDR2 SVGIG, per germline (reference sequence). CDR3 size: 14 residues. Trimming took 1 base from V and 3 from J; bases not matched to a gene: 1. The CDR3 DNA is TGTGCCTGGAGTGAACTAGCGGGGACAGATACGCAGTATTTT. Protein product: CAWSELAGTDTQYF.

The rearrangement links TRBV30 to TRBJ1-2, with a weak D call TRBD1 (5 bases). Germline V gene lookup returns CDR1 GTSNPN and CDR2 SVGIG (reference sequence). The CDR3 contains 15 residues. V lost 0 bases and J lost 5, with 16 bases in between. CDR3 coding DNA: TGTGCCTGGAGTGTACCGAGGGACTCCTCTTATGGCTACACCTTC. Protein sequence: CAWSVPRDSSYGYTF.